This is a list of T cell receptor beta chains from one sample in a study of CXCR3-negative and CXCR3-positive naive CD8 T cells. After re-calling the 5' RACE reads, TCRdb lists one entry per CDR3 protein, DNA absent. The table lists 35,000 to 55,000 distinct CDR3 sequences. Material: naive CXCR3- CD8+ T cells from blood. All receptors come from a human donor in good health. Some clones in this sample may be carry-over from other donors' samples. The CDR3 runs from the conserved cysteine through the conserved F or W. Some rows have no size entry. The others give once, few or many, or a class for an expanded clone.

CASSEFFEGVDTGELFF	NA	TRBJ2-2	17	TRBV25-1
CASSLSLAGIYNEQFF	NA	TRBJ2-1	16	TRBV28
CASSKFPGPINEQYF	NA	TRBJ2-7	15	TRBV21-1
CATSRDLASVSPTEAFF	NA	TRBJ1-1	17	TRBV15
CASSVSQTYGYTF	NA	TRBJ1-2	13	TRBV9
CASKDETGGLPQHF	NA	TRBJ1-5	14	TRBV28
CASSLAVLAGVWEETQYF	NA	TRBJ2-5	18	TRBV7-2
CASSLRSGSDEQYF	NA	TRBJ2-7	14	TRBV28
CSARADTNTEAFF	NA	TRBJ1-1	13	TRBV20-1
CASSHSGQTYEQYF	NA	TRBJ2-7	14	TRBV4-2
CSGGLALDEQFF	NA	TRBJ2-1	12	TRBV29-1
CASSEEISSTDTQYF	NA	TRBJ2-3	15	TRBV7-6
CASSVGQGLREQYF	NA	TRBJ2-7	14	TRBV9
CASSQVFLAGEEETQYF	NA	TRBJ2-5	17	TRBV4-1
CASSLMSRTGTYNEQFF	NA	TRBJ2-1	17	TRBV6-6
CASQNSGRADEQYF	NA	TRBJ2-7	14	TRBV6-5
CASRNRGAAEAFF	NA	TRBJ1-1	13	TRBV11-1
CASSLQMQETQYF	NA	TRBJ2-5	13	TRBV12-3/TRBV12-4
CSVDQDDSYEQYF	NA	TRBJ2-7	13	TRBV29-1
CASSWAGGGNTEAFF	NA	TRBJ1-1	15	TRBV7-2
CASRQRDRGNEQYF	NA	TRBJ2-7	14	TRBV27
CASEGQRGSYNEQFF	NA	TRBJ2-1	15	TRBV28
CATSRDWAGAYNEQFF	NA	TRBJ2-1	16	TRBV15
CASSFGGWAYEQYF	NA	TRBJ2-7	14	TRBV12-3/TRBV12-4
CSARDSQSYNEQFF	medium-sized	TRBJ2-1	14	TRBV20-1
CASNSLAKNIQYF	NA	TRBJ2-4	13	TRBV28
CASSLLHILYEQYF	NA	TRBJ2-7	14	TRBV28
CSVELGSSYNEQFF	NA	TRBJ2-1	14	TRBV29-1
CASRSDRGPKAGEQYF	NA	TRBJ2-7	16	TRBV7-9
CASSELGVQPQHF	NA	TRBJ1-5	13	TRBV7-6
CATKGPGKDEAFF	NA	TRBJ1-1	13	TRBV9
CASSHLTANTEAFF	NA	TRBJ1-1	14	TRBV14
CASRRGTDTQYF	NA	TRBJ2-3	12	TRBV2
CASSLRGFGTDTQYF	NA	TRBJ2-3	15	TRBV27
CASSKADFYEQYF	NA	TRBJ2-7	13	TRBV19
CASSYGFEGGRETQYF	NA	TRBJ2-5	16	TRBV7-8
CASSTGLAGGLNEQFF	NA	TRBJ2-1	16	TRBV7-3
CAARRDSGLEQYF	NA	TRBJ2-7	13	TRBV28
CASSAGGRDIQYF	NA	TRBJ2-4	13	TRBV6-5
CASSQLGPGSSYNEQFF	NA	TRBJ2-1	17	TRBV6-5
CSVEDLSNRRSSEQYF	medium-sized	TRBJ2-7	16	TRBV29-1
CASSLVYRNNEQFF	NA	TRBJ2-1	14	TRBV7-2
CASSYPGELFF	NA	TRBJ2-2	11	TRBV6-6
CASISGTRGNQPQHF	NA	TRBJ1-5	15	TRBV19
CSVLGLAGGGNEQFF	NA	TRBJ2-1	15	TRBV29-1